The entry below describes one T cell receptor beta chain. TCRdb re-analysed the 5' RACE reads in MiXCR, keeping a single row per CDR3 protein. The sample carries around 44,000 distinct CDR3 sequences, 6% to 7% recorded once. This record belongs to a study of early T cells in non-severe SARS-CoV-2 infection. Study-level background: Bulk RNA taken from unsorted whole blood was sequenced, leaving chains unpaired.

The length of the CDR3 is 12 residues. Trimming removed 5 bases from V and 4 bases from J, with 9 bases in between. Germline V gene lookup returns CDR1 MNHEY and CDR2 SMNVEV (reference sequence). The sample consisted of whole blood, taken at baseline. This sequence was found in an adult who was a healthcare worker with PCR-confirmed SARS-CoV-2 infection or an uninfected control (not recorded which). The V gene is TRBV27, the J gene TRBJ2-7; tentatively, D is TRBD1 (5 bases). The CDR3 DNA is TGTGCCAGCAGTCTCCAGGGATACGAGCAGTACTTC. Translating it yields CASSLQGYEQYF.